What follows are 8 T cell receptor beta chains derived from one specimen sequenced in a study of blood T cell repertoires in COVID-19. Using immunoSEQ multiplex PCR, the repertoire was profiled, and TCRdb retains in-frame clones only, with some absent. The repertoire consists of approximately 120,000 clones, with roughly 84% occurring once and the leading ten covering 7.9%. Source material: peripheral blood. The receptors stem from a woman at least 80 years old with active or convalescent COVID-19.

The rearrangement uses TRBV28 and TRBJ2-6; 8 nucleotides agree with TRBD2. Germline values: CDR1 MDHEN, CDR2 SYDVKM. The CDR3 sequence is 20 residues long. The J segment lost 0 bases and the V segment lost 5 bases, leaving 15 bases of the junction unmatched. The CDR3 is CASSPLSAGTRLSGANVLTF. The CDR3 region has the DNA TGTGCCAGCAGTCCGCTCTCTGCTGGGACTAGACTCTCTGGGGCCAACGTCCTGACTTTC.

This clone was counted only a few times. The chain recombines TRBV28 with TRBJ2-4; 8 bases agree with TRBD2. Germline trimming cut 6 bases from V and 6 bases from J; bases unmatched to any gene: 7. This CDR3 region has 14 residues. Per germline, CDR1 MDHEN and CDR2 SYDVKM. CDR3 sequence (DNA): TGTGCCAGCAGGTTCACCGGGAGGGTAAACATTCAGTACTTC. It yields the protein CASRFTGRVNIQYF.

The genes are TRBV6-5 and TRBJ1-1; a weak D match, TRBD1 (5 bases). CDR3 length equals 14 residues. V was pared by 4 bases and J by 5 bases, with 14 bases between. Germline loops: CDR1 MNHEY, CDR2 SVGAGI. For the CDR3, the DNA is TGTGCCAGCAGTTTTCTCTGGGGGGGTACTGAAGCTTTCTTT. This translates into CASSFLWGGTEAFF.

V and J are TRBV20-1 and TRBJ2-3; D possibly corresponds to TRBD2 (6 bases). In germline, CDR1 is DFQATT, CDR2 SNEGSKA (reference sequence). CDR3 size: 17 residues. V was pared by 3 bases and J by 2 bases, with 21 bases between. CDR3 amino acids: CSASPVGGGRLTDTQYF. The CDR3 DNA sequence: TGCAGTGCTAGTCCAGTCGGTGGGGGGAGGCTCACAGATACGCAGTATTTT.

The chain combines TRBV3-1 (or the pseudogene TRBV3-2) with TRBJ2-7; 12 bases are shared with TRBD2. The ends lost 5 bases at V and 2 bases at J; junction bases unmatched: 10. The CDR3 consists of 17 residues. Looked up from germline, CDR1 is LGHDT and CDR2 is YNNKEL (reference sequence). The CDR3 is CASSDRTSGAPTYEQYF. The CDR3 DNA reads as TGTGCCAGCAGCGACCGGACTAGCGGGGCCCCTACCTACGAGCAGTACTTC.

This chain connects TRBV5-1 to TRBJ1-4; TRBD1 might be the D (6 bases). Trimming shortened V by 7 bases and J by 1 base, and 11 bases separated the two germline ends. From germline, CDR1 is SGHRS and CDR2 YFSETQ. The CDR3 extends over 14 amino acids. This CDR3 reads CASSGELTNEKLFF. For the CDR3, the DNA is TGCGCCAGCTCAGGGGAACTAACTAATGAAAAACTGTTTTTT.

The chain uses TRBV3-1 (or the pseudogene TRBV3-2) and TRBJ1-2; D might be TRBD1 (5 bases). The germline V and J ends were trimmed by 5 bases and 4 bases, with 14 bases remaining between them. Germline CDR1 LGHDT, CDR2 YNNKEL (reference sequence). The CDR3 has 14 residues. As DNA, the CDR3 is TGTGCCAGCAGCGTACATCAGGGCCCCTATGGCTACACCTTC. This translates into CASSVHQGPYGYTF.

This chain uses TRBV9 with TRBJ1-1, with D maybe TRBD1 (5 bases). The germline V gene has CDR1 SGDLS and CDR2 YYNGEE. V was clipped by 4 bases and J by 2 bases, with 18 bases between them. The CDR3 is 16 residues long. This CDR3 reads CASSLGAARVNTEAFF. In DNA, the CDR3 is TGTGCCAGCAGCCTAGGGGCCGCCAGGGTCAACACTGAAGCTTTCTTT.